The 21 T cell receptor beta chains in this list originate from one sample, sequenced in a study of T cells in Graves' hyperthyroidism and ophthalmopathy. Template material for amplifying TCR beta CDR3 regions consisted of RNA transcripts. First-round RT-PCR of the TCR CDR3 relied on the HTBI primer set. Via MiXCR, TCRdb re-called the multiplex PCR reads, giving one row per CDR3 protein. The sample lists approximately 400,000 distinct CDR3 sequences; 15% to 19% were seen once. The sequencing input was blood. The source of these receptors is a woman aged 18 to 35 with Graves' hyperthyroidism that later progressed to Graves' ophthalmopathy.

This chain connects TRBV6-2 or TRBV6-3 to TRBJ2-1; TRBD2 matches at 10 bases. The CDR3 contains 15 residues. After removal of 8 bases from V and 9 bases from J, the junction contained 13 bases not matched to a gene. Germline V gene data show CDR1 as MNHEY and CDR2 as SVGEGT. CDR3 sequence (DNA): TGTGCCAGCCGACCTAGCGGGAGAACGTTTGGTGAGCAGTTCTTC. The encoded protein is CASRPSGRTFGEQFF.

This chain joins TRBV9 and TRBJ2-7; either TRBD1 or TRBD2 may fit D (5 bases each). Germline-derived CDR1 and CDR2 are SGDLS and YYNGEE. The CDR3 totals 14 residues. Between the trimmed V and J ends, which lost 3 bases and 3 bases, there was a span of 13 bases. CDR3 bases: TGTGCCAGCAGCGAATACGGGGCCAGCTACGAGCAGTACTTC. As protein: CASSEYGASYEQYF.

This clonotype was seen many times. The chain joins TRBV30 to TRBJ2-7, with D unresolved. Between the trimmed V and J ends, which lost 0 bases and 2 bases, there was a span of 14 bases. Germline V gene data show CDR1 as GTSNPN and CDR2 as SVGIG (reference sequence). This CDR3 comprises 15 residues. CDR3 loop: CAWSVPSTSPYEQYF. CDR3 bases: TGTGCCTGGAGTGTACCCTCGACTTCTCCCTACGAGCAGTACTTC.

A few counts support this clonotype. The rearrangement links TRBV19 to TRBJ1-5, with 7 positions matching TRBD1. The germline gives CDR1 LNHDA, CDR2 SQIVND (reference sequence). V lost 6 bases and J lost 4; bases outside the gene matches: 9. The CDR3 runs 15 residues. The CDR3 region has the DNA TGTGCCAGTAGACCCAGGGGGATCGAGAATCAGCCCCAGCATTTT. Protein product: CASRPRGIENQPQHF.

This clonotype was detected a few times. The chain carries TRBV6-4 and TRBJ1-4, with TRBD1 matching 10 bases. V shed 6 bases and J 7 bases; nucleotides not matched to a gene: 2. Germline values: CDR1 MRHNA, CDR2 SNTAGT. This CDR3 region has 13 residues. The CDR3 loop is CASSRDRGEKLFF. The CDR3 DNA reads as TGTGCCAGCAGCCGGGACAGGGGTGAAAAACTGTTTTTT.

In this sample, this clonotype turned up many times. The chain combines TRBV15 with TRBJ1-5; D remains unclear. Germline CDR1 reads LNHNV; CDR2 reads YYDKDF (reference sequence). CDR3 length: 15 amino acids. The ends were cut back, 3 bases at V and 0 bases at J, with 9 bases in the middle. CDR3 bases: TGTGCCACCAGCAGTGGGTATGATAGCAATCAGCCCCAGCATTTT. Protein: CATSSGYDSNQPQHF.

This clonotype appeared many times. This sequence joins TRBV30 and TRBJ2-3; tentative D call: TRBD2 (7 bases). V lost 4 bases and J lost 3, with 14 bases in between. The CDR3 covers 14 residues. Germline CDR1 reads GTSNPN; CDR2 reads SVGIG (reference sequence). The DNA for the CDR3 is TGTGCCTGGAAGGGAGGGGGAGATACAGATACGCAGTATTTT. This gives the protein CAWKGGGDTDTQYF.

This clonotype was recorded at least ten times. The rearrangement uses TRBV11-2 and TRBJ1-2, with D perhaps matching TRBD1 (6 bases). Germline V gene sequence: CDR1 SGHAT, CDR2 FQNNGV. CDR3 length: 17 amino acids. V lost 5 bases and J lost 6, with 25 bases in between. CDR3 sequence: CASSPLSVRQGMNGYTF. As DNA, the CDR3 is TGTGCCAGCAGCCCCCTCTCGGTCCGGCAGGGGATGAATGGCTACACCTTC. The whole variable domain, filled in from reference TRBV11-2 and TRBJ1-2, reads EAGVAQSPRYKIIEKRQSVAFWCNPISGHATLYWYQQILGQGPKLLIQFQNNGVVDDSQLPKDRFSAERLKGVDSTLKIQPAKLEDSAVYLCASSPLSVRQGMNGYTFGSGTRLTVV.

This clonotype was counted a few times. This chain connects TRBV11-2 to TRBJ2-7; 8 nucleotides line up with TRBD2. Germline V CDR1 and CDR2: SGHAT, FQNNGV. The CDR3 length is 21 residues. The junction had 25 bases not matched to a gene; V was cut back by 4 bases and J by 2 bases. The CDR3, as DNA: TGTGCCAGCAGCTCCGTAGGCTGGGACTCTCGTGAAGCGGGAGTCCCCTACGAGCAGTACTTC. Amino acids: CASSSVGWDSREAGVPYEQYF.

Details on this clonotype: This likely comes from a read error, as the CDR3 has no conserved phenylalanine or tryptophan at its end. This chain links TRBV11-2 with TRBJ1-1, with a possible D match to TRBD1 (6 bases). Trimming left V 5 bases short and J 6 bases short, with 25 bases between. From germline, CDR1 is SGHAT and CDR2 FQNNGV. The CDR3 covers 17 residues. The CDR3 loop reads CASSLMGIGGKGAEAFL. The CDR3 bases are TGTGCCAGCAGCCTAATGGGTATAGGGGGGAAAGGGGCTGAAGCTTTCCTT.

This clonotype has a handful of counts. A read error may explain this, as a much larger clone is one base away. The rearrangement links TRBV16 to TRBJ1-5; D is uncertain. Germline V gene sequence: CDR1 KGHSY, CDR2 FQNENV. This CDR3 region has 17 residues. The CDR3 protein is CANSRGSSSDSNQPQHF. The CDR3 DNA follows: TGTGCCAACAGCCGCGGATCGTCCTCCGATAGCAATCAGCCCCAGCATTTT.

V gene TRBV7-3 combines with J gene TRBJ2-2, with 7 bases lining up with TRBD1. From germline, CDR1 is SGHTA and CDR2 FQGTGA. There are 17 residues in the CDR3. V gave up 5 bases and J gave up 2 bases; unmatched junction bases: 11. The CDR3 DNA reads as TGTGCCAGCAGCCCGGACTCCGGGACAGCAAACACCGGGGAGCTGTTTTTT. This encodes CASSPDSGTANTGELFF.

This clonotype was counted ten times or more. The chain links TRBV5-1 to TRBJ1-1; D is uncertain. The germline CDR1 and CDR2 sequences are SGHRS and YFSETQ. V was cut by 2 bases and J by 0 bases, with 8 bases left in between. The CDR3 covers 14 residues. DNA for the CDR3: TGCGCCAGCAGCTTTGGGGAACTGAACACTGAAGCTTTCTTT. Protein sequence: CASSFGELNTEAFF.

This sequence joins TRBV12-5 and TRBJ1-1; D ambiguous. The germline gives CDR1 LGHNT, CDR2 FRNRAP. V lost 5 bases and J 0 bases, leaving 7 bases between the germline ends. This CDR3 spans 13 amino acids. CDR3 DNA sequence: TGTGCTAGTGGTCTGGCATTGAACACTGAAGCTTTCTTT. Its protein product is CASGLALNTEAFF.

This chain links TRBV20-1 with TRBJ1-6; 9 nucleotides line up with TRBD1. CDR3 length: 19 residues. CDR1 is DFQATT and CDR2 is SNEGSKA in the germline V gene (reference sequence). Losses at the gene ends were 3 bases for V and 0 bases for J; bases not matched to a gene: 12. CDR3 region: CSASPIGTGKSSYNSPLHF. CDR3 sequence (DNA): TGCAGTGCTAGTCCAATCGGGACAGGGAAAAGCTCCTATAATTCACCCCTCCACTTT.

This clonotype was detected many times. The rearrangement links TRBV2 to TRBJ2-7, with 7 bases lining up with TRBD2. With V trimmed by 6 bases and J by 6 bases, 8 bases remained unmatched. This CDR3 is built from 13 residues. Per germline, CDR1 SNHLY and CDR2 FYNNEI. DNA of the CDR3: TGTGCCAGCAGGTCGACGGGGGGAGGCGAGCAGTACTTC. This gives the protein CASRSTGGGEQYF.

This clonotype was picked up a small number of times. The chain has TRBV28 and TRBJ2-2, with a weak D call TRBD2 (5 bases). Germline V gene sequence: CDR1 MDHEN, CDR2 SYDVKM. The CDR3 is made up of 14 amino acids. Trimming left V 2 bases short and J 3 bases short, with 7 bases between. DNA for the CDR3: TGTGCCAGCAGTTTACTAGCAGACACCGGGGAGCTGTTTTTT. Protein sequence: CASSLLADTGELFF.

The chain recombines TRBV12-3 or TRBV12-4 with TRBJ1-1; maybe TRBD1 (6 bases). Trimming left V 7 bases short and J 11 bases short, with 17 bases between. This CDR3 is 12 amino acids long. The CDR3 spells CASTPGGRNAFF. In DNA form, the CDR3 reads TGTGCCAGCACTCCCGGGGGGCGCAACGCTTTCTTT.

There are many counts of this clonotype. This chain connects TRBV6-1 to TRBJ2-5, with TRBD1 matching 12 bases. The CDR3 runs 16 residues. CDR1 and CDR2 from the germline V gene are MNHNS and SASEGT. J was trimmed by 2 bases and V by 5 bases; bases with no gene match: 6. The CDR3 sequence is CASSPRDRGHQETQYF. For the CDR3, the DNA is TGTGCCAGCAGTCCCCGGGACAGGGGGCATCAAGAGACCCAGTACTTC.

CDR3 sequence: CASSLPGEWNEQFF. For the CDR3, the DNA is TGTGCCAGCAGCTTACCGGGAGAATGGAATGAGCAGTTCTTC. This rearrangement joins TRBV11-3 to TRBJ2-1, with D maybe TRBD2 (6 bases). CDR1 and CDR2 (germline): SGHNT, YENEEA. This CDR3 is 14 amino acids long. V was clipped by 2 bases and J by 7 bases, with 12 bases between them.

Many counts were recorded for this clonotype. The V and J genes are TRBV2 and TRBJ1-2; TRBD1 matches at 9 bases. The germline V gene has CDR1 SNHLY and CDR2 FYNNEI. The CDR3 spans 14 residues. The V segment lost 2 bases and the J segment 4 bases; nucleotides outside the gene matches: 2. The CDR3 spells CASSERTGAYGYTF. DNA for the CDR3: TGTGCCAGCAGTGAACGGACAGGGGCCTATGGCTACACCTTC.